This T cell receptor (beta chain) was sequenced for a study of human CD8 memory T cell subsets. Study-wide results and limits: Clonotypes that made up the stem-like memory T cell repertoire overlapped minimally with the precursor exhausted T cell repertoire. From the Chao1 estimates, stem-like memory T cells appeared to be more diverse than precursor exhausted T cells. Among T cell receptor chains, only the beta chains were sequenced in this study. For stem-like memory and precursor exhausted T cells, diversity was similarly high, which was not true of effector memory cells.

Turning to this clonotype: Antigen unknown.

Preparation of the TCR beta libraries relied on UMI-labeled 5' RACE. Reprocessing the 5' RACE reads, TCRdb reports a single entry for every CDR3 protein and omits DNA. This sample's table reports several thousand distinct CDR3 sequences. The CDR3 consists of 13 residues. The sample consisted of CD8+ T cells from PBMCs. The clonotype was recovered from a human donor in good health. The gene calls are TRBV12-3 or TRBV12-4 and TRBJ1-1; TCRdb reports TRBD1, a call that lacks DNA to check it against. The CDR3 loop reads CASSSPGATEAFF.